This TCR beta chain came from a study of T cell responses to AZD1222 COVID-19 vaccine. Turning to the study itself: Samples with a second dose at about 4 or about 12 weeks were pooled together.

Measured with immunoSEQ multiplex PCR; TCRdb has only the in-frame clones, and not every one. In the table there are over 95,000 clones, approximately 91% of which are singletons. Study outcomes and limitations: Nearly half of spike-specific TCRs reportedly target variant regions that are unmutated in the B.1.351 and B.1.1.7 variants. CD4 TCRs covered the whole spike, strongest at regions 160-218 and 743-854. Repertoire collection took place solely once the T cell response had peaked.

V was trimmed by 3 bases and J by 2 bases, leaving 11 bases between them. Germline CDR1 and CDR2: MDHEN and SYDVKM. There are 14 residues in the CDR3. For this clone: Its antigen is not known.

The receptor's source is an adult in good health. The chain combines TRBV28 with TRBJ2-7; D gene unclear. The source material was peripheral blood, sampled on day 0 of AZD1222 vaccination. Here the CDR3 reads CASSFSQPPYEQYF. The CDR3 DNA sequence: TGTGCCAGCAGTTTTTCTCAGCCCCCCTACGAGCAGTACTTC.